This T cell receptor beta chain was identified during a study of blood T cell repertoires in COVID-19. Study summary: Collection of acute and convalescent COVID-19 samples took place in the United States, Italy and Spain.

V lost 5 bases and J lost 11, with 13 bases in between. The CDR3 is 13 residues long. Per the germline V gene, CDR1 is SGHTA and CDR2 is FQGNSA. Sequencing was performed with immunoSEQ multiplex PCR; in TCRdb, only in-frame clones are kept and a portion is missing. Of 170,000 or so clones in the sample, 80% were seen once. The chain links TRBV7-2 to TRBJ1-6; D unclear. Source material: peripheral blood. The TCR originated in a man between 70 and 80 years old with active or convalescent COVID-19. The CDR3 here is CASSPPSITPLHF. In DNA form, the CDR3 reads TGTGCCAGCAGCCCTCCCTCTATCACACCCCTCCACTTT. The variable domain in full, completed from reference TRBV7-2 and TRBJ1-6, reads GAGVSQSPSNKVTEKGKDVELRCDPISGHTALYWYRQSLGQGLEFLIYFQGNSAPDKSGLPSDRFSAERTGGSVSTLTIQRTQQEDSAVYLCASSPPSITPLHFGNGTRLTVT.